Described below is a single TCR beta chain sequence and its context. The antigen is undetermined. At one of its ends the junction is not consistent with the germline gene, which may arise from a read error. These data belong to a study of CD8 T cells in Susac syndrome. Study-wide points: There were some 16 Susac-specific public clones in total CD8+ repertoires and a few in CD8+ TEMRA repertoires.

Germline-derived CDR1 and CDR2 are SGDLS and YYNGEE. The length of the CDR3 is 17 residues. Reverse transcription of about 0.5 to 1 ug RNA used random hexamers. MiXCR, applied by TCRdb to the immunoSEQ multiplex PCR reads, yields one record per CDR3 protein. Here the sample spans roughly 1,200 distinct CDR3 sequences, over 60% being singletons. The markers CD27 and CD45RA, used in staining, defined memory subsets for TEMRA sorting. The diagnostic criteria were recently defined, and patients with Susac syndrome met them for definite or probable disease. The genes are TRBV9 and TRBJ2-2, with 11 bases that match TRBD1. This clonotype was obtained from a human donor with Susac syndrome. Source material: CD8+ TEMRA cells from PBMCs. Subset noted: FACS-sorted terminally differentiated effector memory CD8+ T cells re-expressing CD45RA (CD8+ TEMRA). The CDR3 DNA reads TGTGCCAGCTGCGTTACTCGGGACAGGGGGAACTCCGGGGAGCTGTTTTTT. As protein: CASCVTRDRGNSGELFF. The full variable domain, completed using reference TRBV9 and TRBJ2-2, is DSGVTQTPKHLITATGQRVTLRCSPRSGDLSVYWYQQSLDQGLQFLIQYYNGEERAKGNILERFSAQQFPDLHSELNLSSLELGDSALYFCASCVTRDRGNSGELFFGEGSRLTVL.